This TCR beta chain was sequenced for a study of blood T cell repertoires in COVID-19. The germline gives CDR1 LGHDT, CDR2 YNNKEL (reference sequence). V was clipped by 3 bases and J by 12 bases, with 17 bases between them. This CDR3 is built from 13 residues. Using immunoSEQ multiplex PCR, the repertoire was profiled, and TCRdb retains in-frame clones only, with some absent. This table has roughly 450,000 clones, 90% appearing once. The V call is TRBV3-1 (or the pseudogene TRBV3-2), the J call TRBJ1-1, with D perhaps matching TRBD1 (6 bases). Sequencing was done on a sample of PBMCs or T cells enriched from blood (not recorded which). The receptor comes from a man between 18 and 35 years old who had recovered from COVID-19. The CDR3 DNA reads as TGTGCCAGCAGCCAGGGTATTGGGACAAGAACTTTCTTT. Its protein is CASSQGIGTRTFF.